This TCR beta chain was recovered during a study of T-cell memory formation after mild COVID-19. Across the whole study: Clusters of TCRs were largely donor specific. Notes on the study in general: The CD4+ clones that contracted clustered mainly within CM and EM, and the CD8+ clones concentrated in EMRA. The study detected some responding clones in pre-infection memory, suggesting cross-reactive memory joined.

Using its own MiXCR run on the 5' RACE reads, TCRdb lists one record per CDR3 protein. The table has over 250,000 distinct CDR3 sequences, roughly 15% seen once. CDR1 is SNHLY, CDR2 FYNNEI, per germline. V was pared by 2 bases and J by 9 bases, with 17 bases between. The CDR3 consists of 15 residues. Only a few counts were recorded for this clonotype. As yet, its antigen is unknown. The chain joins TRBV2 to TRBJ1-5, with unresolved D. This sequence originates from a man younger than 35 who had mild COVID-19 (a few samples of this study predate the infection). Cell type and time point are not known. The specimen was PBMCs or a T cell subset sorted from them (not recorded which). The CDR3 sequence is CASSERQAGGTPQHF. CDR3 sequence (DNA): TGTGCCAGCAGTGAACGGCAAGCCGGCGGTACGCCCCAGCATTTT.